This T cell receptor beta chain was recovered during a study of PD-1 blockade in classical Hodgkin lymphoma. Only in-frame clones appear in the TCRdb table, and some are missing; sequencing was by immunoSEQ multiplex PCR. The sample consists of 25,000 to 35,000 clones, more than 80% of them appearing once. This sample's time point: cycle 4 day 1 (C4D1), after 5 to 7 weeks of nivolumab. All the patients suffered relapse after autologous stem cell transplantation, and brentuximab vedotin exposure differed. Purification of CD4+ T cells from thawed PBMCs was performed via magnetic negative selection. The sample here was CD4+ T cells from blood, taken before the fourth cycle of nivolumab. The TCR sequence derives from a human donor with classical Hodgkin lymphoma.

The CDR3 sequence is CASSEVAGGWTGELFF. In nucleotides, the CDR3 is TGTGCCAGCAGTGAAGTAGCGGGAGGGTGGACCGGGGAGCTGTTTTTT. The chain carries TRBV2 and TRBJ2-2; 11 bases align to TRBD2. CDR3 length: 16 amino acids. Germline V gene data show CDR1 as SNHLY and CDR2 as FYNNEI. V lost 1 base to trimming and J lost 5 bases; unmatched junction nucleotides: 3.